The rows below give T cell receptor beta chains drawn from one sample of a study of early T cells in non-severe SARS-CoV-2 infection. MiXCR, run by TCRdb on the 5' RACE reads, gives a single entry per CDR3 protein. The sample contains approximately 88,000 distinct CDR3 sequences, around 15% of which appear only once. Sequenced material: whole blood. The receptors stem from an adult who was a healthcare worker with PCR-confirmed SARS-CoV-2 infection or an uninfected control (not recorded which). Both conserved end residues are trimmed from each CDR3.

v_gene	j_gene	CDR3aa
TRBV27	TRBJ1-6	ASSLWGSIAYNSPLH
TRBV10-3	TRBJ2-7	AISEPGFYEQY
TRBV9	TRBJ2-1	ASSVGVGNEQF
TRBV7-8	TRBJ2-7	ASSYKAGLSYEQY
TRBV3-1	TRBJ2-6	ASSQGVGSGANVLT
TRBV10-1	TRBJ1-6	ASSAEGGVGISPLH
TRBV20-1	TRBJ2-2	SANRLDRGSGELF
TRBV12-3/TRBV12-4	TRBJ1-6	ASTSGTPLH
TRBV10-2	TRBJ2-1	ASSEGQGDYNEQF
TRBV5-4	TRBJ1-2	ASSPDRGWYGYT
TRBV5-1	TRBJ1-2	ASSLGPDAGTHGYT
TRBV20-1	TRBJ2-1	SARGVLASDNEQF
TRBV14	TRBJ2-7	ASSNTARKLAYEQY
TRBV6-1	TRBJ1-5	ASKARAAGQPQH
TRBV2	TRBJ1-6	ASSGNNSPLH
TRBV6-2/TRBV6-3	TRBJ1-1	ASTSRGVRTEAF
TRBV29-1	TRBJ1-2	SVYTDPNYGYT
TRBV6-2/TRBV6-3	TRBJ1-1	ASSLVTTNTEAF
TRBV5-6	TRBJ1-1	ASRPAFVNTEAF
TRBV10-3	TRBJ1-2	AIRETATLGYT
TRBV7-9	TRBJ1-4	ASSPRGGREGQKLF
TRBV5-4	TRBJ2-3	ASSKGAGSTDTQY
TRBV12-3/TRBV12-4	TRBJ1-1	ASTPYPTTSSFMNTEAF
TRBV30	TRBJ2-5	AWSPGGLGETQY
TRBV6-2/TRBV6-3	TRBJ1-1	ASSRDLISEAF
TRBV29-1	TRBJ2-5	SAQDGAGSETQY
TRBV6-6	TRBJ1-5	ASSYFGEDGQPQH
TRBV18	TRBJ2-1	ASSPQQRGGRYNEQF
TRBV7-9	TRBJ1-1	ASSRVDDFAEAF
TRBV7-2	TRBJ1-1	ASSLGRGGVTEAF
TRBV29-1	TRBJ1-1	SVAGGGTEAF
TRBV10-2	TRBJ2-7	ASSEPHEQY
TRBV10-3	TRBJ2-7	AISEDRDRGQGQY
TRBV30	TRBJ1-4	AWTGQINEKLF
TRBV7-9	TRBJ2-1	ASSLGEQF